The 5 T cell receptor beta chains listed next were all sequenced from one sample in a study of tumor-infiltrating lymphocytes in primary liver carcinoma. Investigators took RNA and DNA out together from 20-30 mg of unsorted bulk tissue. From roughly 500 ng total RNA, TCR beta cDNA was generated with a primer in the constant region. Three nested multiplex PCR rounds, a slightly modified ARM-PCR, produced the libraries for TCR beta. The study ran its first two PCR rounds for roughly 9 cycles each, using TRBV1-TRBV30 forward primers and a C-beta reverse primer. One entry per CDR3 protein results from TCRdb running MiXCR on the multiplex PCR reads. Of about 37,000 distinct CDR3 sequences in the sample, roughly 80% were seen once. What was sequenced was tumor-adjacent normal liver tissue. These receptors came from a man between 40 and 49 years old with primary liver carcinoma and hepatitis B virus infection.

Regarding this clonotype: No conserved phenylalanine or tryptophan is present at the end of the CDR3, so a read error is the likely explanation. This rearrangement joins TRBV6-1 to TRBJ2-6, with D tentatively TRBD1 (5 bases). The germline V gene encodes CDR1 MNHNS and CDR2 SASEGT. The CDR3 totals 14 residues. CDR3 in amino acids: CASSESSGANVLTL. The CDR3 DNA reads TGTGCCAGCAGTGAGAGCTCTGGGGCAAACGTCCTGACTTTG.

This chain joins TRBV5-1 and TRBJ2-7; 10 bases are shared with TRBD2. Germline V lookup: CDR1 SGHRS, CDR2 YFSETQ. J lost 10 bases, V lost 4 bases, and 11 bases had no gene match. The CDR3 runs to 14 residues. The CDR3 nucleotides read TGCGCCAGCAGCGCAGCGGGAGGGGAGTCGGATCAGTACTTC. This encodes CASSAAGGESDQYF.

This clonotype is a singleton in its sample. The CDR3 coding sequence is TGTGCCTGGAGCATGGGACAGGTGTTCCACGAGCAGTACTTC. It yields the protein CAWSMGQVFHEQYF. The rearrangement joins TRBV30 to TRBJ2-7, with 8 bases aligning to TRBD1. Germline trimming cut 3 bases from V and 5 bases from J; bases unmatched to any gene: 9. The germline V gene has CDR1 GTSNPN and CDR2 SVGIG (reference sequence). There are 14 residues in the CDR3.

In regard to this clonotype: This is likely a read error, given that the CDR3 carries no conserved phenylalanine or tryptophan at its end. This sequence joins TRBV12-3 or TRBV12-4 and TRBJ2-1, with unresolved D. CDR3 length: 14 amino acids. In nucleotides, the CDR3 is TGTACCAGTAGTTTAGGCTCAGTTGACAATGAGCAGTTCCTC. Its translation is CTSSLGSVDNEQFL.

Remarks on this clonotype: Compared with germline, one end of the junction differs, possibly owing to a read error. The chain recombines TRBV10-3 with TRBJ2-1; a weak D match, TRBD2 (5 bases). The CDR3 length is 15 residues. Germline CDR1 is ENHRY and CDR2 is SYGVKD. In DNA, the CDR3 is TGTGCCATCAGTGTGGAGGAGAGTTCCTACAATGAGCATTTCTTC. It yields the protein CAISVEESSYNEHFF.